This T cell receptor (beta chain) was identified in a study of shared clonotypes between healthy human individuals. As for the study in general: The plates for each donor numbered three CD4 naive, three CD4 memory, two CD8 naive and one CD8 memory.

The test was conducted at deep level. Some clones are missing from TCRdb's copy, which holds only in-frame ones; the method was immunoSEQ multiplex PCR. The data show roughly 1,100,000 clones, 65% to 75% seen once. Findings and caveats of the study: Memory subsets generally showed lower estimated richness than naive subsets.

This CDR3 is built from 21 residues. V lost 3 bases, J lost 5 bases, and 21 bases stayed unmatched. Per germline, CDR1 WNHNN and CDR2 SYGVQD (reference sequence). As regards this clone: Its antigen is not known.

The TCR originated in a man younger than 35 in good health. The sequencing input was memory CD4+ T cells sorted from blood. Subset in this sample: CD45RA-negative fraction. The V and J genes are TRBV10-1 and TRBJ2-2; 10 positions agree with TRBD1. For the CDR3, the DNA is TGCGCCAGCAGTGACCAACGGGGGGACAGGGGTTTCTTAATTTTAACCGGGGAGCTGTTTTTT. Translation: CASSDQRGDRGFLILTGELFF.